Presented here are 16 T cell receptor beta chains from one specimen sequenced in a study of blood T cell repertoires in COVID-19. Some clones are missing from TCRdb's copy, which holds only in-frame ones; the method was immunoSEQ multiplex PCR. The data hold roughly 120,000 clones, with around 89% observed a single time. Input material: peripheral blood. Source of these receptors: a human donor in a cohort sampled during active COVID-19.

V is TRBV5-1 and J is TRBJ2-1; TRBD1 matches at 10 bases. Looked up from germline, CDR1 is SGHRS and CDR2 is YFSETQ. The CDR3 spans 17 residues. The junction had 4 bases not matched to a gene; V was cut back by 1 base and J by 0 bases. CDR3 in amino acids: CASSLMTGGSSYNEQFF. Written as DNA, the CDR3 is TGCGCCAGCAGCTTGATGACAGGGGGCAGCTCCTACAATGAGCAGTTCTTC.

The V call is TRBV7-9, the J call TRBJ1-1, with D uncertain. The CDR3 sequence is 15 residues long. Trimming cost V 3 bases and J 1 base, with 12 bases left between them. Germline V gives CDR1 SEHNR, CDR2 FQNEAQ (reference sequence). The CDR3 region has the DNA TGTGCCAGCAGCTTCGTTGGACGGGAGAACACTGAAGCTTTCTTT. Its protein is CASSFVGRENTEAFF.

The rearrangement joins TRBV24-1 to TRBJ2-3; 11 bases line up with TRBD1. CDR1 KGHDR and CDR2 SFDVKD come from the germline V gene. CDR3 size: 15 residues. The V and J ends lost 4 bases and 9 bases, in that order; junction bases with no gene match: 8. Here the CDR3 reads CATSERGQGAKTQYF. In DNA, the CDR3 is TGTGCCACCAGTGAACGTGGACAGGGGGCAAAAACGCAGTATTTT.

The chain is built from TRBV4-3 and TRBJ2-5, with 7 bases identical to TRBD2. This CDR3 spans 17 amino acids. Per the germline V gene, CDR1 is LGHNA and CDR2 is YSLEER. J was trimmed by 5 bases and V by 0 bases; bases with no gene match: 12. In nucleotides, the CDR3 is TGCGCCAGCAGCCAAGATGGGCCAGCGGGGAGGACGGAGACCCAGTACTTC. Its protein product is CASSQDGPAGRTETQYF.

The chain carries TRBV11-2 and TRBJ2-1; TRBD2 is a possible D gene (5 bases). CDR3 length equals 15 residues. Trimming took off 5 bases at V and 7 bases at J, with 18 bases between the two ends. CDR1 is SGHAT and CDR2 is FQNNGV in the germline V gene. Here the CDR3 reads CASSPPGGPLNEQFF. The CDR3 bases are TGTGCCAGCAGCCCCCCGGGCGGGCCTCTGAATGAGCAGTTCTTC.

CDR3 loop: CASSPGVISGNTIYF. As DNA, the CDR3 is TGCGCCAGCAGCCCCGGGGTGATCTCTGGAAACACCATATATTTT. V usage is TRBV5-1 and J usage is TRBJ1-3; no definite D call. V lost 4 bases to trimming and J lost 0 bases, with 11 bases between them. The germline V gene encodes CDR1 SGHRS and CDR2 YFSETQ. The CDR3 has 15 residues.

The rearrangement uses TRBV3-1 (or the pseudogene TRBV3-2) and TRBJ1-4; no clear D. The CDR3 spans 16 residues. Trimming pared 2 bases from V and 4 bases from J, leaving 14 bases between. Per the germline V gene, CDR1 is LGHDT and CDR2 is YNNKEL (reference sequence). The CDR3 spells CASSQSDRGYNEKLFF. The CDR3 DNA follows: TGTGCCAGCAGCCAATCCGACCGAGGCTATAATGAAAAACTGTTTTTT.

This chain joins TRBV11-2 and TRBJ2-1, with unresolved D. Trimming pared 3 bases from V and 0 bases from J, leaving 12 bases between. CDR1 is SGHAT, CDR2 FQNNGV, per germline. CDR3 length equals 16 residues. The CDR3 reads CASSLGTLSSYNEQFF. CDR3 sequence (DNA): TGTGCCAGCAGCTTGGGCACACTTAGCTCCTACAATGAGCAGTTCTTC.

The chain links TRBV19 to TRBJ1-1; D uncertain. This CDR3 comprises 13 residues. Germline-derived CDR1 and CDR2 are LNHDA and SQIVND (reference sequence). V gave up 3 bases and J gave up 8 bases, with 13 bases separating them. Here the CDR3 reads CASSMRVDIEAFF. In nucleotides, the CDR3 is TGTGCCAGTAGTATGAGGGTTGACATCGAAGCTTTCTTT.

V is TRBV2 and J is TRBJ2-7; TRBD2 is a possible D gene (6 bases). The length of the CDR3 is 16 residues. The ends were cut back, 3 bases at V and 0 bases at J, with 15 bases in the middle. Germline values: CDR1 SNHLY, CDR2 FYNNEI. The CDR3: CASSEFGSGSSYEQYF. The CDR3 DNA reads as TGTGCCAGCAGTGAGTTTGGTAGCGGATCCTCCTACGAGCAGTACTTC.

The chain combines TRBV2 with TRBJ2-7, with D possibly matching TRBD2 (5 bases). This CDR3 region has 14 residues. V dropped 7 bases and J dropped 3 bases, with 16 bases sitting between them. Germline CDR1 is SNHLY and CDR2 is FYNNEI. In DNA form, the CDR3 reads TGTGCCAGCACCCCAGGAGGTGGGGTCTACGAGCAGTACTTC. It is translated as CASTPGGGVYEQYF.

This clone was seen only a few times. V and J are TRBV4-1 and TRBJ2-7, with TRBD2 matching 7 bases. The junction had 7 bases not matched to a gene; V was cut back by 3 bases and J by 2 bases. The CDR3 covers 15 residues. In germline, CDR1 is MGHRA, CDR2 YSYEKL. The CDR3 loop reads CASSHSRRGTYEQYF. The CDR3 region has the DNA TGCGCCAGCAGCCATAGTCGGCGGGGGACCTACGAGCAGTACTTC.

The chain employs TRBV3-1 (or the pseudogene TRBV3-2) and TRBJ1-6, with 8 bases identical to TRBD1. The CDR3 runs to 15 residues. Germline lookup yields CDR1 LGHDT and CDR2 YNNKEL (reference sequence). V shed 4 bases, J shed 7 bases, and the junction held 6 bases outside the gene matches. The CDR3 protein is CASSPMTGENSPLHF. The CDR3 bases are TGTGCCAGCAGCCCGATGACAGGGGAAAATTCACCCCTCCACTTT.

J is TRBJ2-1 and V is TRBV7-6; 7 positions match TRBD1. The V and J ends lost 5 bases and 5 bases, in that order; junction bases with no gene match: 12. The CDR3 contains 16 residues. Germline V CDR1 and CDR2: SGHVS, FNYEAQ. The CDR3 DNA reads as TGTGCCAGCAGCCCTATCCGGGACAGAACCAACAATGAGCAGTTCTTC. Protein sequence: CASSPIRDRTNNEQFF.

The rearrangement joins TRBV6-4 to TRBJ2-1, with TRBD2 matching over 8 bases. This CDR3 is built from 16 residues. Losses at the gene ends were 3 bases for V and 4 bases for J; bases not matched to a gene: 8. Germline V gene lookup returns CDR1 MRHNA and CDR2 SNTAGT. The CDR3 is CASSESASGSYNEQFF. DNA of the CDR3: TGTGCCAGCAGTGAGTCGGCTAGCGGGTCATACAATGAGCAGTTCTTC.

The rearrangement joins TRBV19 to TRBJ2-7, with 8 bases fitting TRBD2. Trimming cost V 3 bases and J 2 bases; bases outside gene matches: 12. Germline V lookup: CDR1 LNHDA, CDR2 SQIVND (reference sequence). The CDR3 is 17 residues long. CDR3 sequence (DNA): TGTGCCAGTAGTATTACCACTGCTAGCGGGTTCCCCTACGAGCAGTACTTC. Translated: CASSITTASGFPYEQYF.